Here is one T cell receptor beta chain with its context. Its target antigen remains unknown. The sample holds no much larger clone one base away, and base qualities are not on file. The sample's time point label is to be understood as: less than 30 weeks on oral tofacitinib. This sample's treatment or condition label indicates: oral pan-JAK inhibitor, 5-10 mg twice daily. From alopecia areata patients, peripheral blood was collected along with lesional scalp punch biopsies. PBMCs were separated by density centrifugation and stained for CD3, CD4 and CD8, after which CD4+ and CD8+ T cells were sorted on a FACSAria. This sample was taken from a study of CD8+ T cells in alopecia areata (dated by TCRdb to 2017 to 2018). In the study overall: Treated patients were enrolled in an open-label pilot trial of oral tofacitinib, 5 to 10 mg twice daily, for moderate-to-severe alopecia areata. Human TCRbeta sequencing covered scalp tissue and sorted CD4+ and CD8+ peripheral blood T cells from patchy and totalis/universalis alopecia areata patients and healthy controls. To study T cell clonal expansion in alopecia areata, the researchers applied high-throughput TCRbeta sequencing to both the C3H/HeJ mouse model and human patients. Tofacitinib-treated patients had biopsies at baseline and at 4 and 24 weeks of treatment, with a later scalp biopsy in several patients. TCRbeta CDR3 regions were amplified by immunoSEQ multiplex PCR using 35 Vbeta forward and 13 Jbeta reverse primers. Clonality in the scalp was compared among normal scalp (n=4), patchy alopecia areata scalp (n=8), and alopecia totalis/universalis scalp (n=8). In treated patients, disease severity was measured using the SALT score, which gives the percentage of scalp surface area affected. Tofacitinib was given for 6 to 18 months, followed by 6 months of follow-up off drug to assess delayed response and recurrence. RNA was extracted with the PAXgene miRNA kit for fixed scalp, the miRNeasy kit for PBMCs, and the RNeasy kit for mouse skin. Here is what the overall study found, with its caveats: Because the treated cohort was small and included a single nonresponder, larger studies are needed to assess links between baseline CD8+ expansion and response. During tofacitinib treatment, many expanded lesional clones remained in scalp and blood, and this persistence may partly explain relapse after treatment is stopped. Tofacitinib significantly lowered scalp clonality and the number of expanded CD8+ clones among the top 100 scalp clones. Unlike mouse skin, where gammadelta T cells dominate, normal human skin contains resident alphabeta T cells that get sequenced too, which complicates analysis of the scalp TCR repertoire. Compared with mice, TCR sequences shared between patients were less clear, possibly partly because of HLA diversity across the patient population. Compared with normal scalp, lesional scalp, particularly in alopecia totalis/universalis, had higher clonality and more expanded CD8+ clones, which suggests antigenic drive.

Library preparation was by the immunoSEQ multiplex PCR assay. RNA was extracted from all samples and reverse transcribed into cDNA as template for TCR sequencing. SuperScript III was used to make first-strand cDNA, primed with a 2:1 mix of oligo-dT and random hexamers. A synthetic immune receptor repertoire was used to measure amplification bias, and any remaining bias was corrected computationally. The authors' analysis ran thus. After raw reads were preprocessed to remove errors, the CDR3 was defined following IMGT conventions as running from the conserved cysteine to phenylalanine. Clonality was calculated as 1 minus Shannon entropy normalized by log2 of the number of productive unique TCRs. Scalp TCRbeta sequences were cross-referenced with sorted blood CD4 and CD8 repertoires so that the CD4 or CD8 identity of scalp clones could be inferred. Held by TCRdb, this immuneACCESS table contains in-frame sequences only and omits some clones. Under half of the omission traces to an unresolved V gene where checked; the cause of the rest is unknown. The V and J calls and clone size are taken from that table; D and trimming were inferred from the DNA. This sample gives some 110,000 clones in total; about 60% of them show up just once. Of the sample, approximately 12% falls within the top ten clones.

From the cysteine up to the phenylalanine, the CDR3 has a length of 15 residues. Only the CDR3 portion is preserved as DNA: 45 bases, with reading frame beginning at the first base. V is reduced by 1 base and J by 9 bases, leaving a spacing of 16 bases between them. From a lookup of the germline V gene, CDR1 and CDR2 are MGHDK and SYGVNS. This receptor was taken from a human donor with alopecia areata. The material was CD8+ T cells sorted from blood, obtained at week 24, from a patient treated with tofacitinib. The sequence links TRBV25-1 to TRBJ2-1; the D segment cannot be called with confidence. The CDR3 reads CASSEFEGASGEQFF. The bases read TGTGCCAGCAGTGAATTCGAAGGAGCTTCCGGTGAGCAGTTCTTC. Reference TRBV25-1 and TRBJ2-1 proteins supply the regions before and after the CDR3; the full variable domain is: EADIYQTPRYLVIGTGKKITLECSQTMGHDKMYWYQQDPGMELHLIHYSYGVNSTEKGDLSSESTVSRIRTEHFPLTLESARPSHTSQYLCASSEFEGASGEQFFGPGTRLTVL.